Shown below are 11 T cell receptor beta chains from a single sample sequenced in a study of shared clonotypes between healthy human individuals. Generated by immunoSEQ multiplex PCR, the TCRdb table keeps only in-frame clones and is missing some. The table has about 480,000 clones, about four fifths seen once. Sequencing was performed on PBMCs. The source of these receptors is a woman aged 40 to 49 in good health. Some clones in this sample may be carry-over from other donors' samples.

This chain links TRBV27 with TRBJ2-7; D perhaps matches TRBD1 (6 bases). This CDR3 spans 12 amino acids. The germline V and J ends were trimmed by 3 bases and 6 bases, with 9 bases remaining between them. The germline V gene has CDR1 MNHEY and CDR2 SMNVEV (reference sequence). The CDR3 sequence: CASSFWGREQYF. CDR3 nucleotide sequence: TGTGCCAGCAGTTTTTGGGGGCGCGAGCAGTACTTC.

The J gene is TRBJ2-2, the V gene TRBV18; unclear D gene. This CDR3 is 13 amino acids long. Trimming pared 8 bases from V and 3 bases from J, leaving 10 bases between. The germline CDR1 and CDR2 sequences are KGHSH and LQKENI. The CDR3 nucleotides are TGTGCCAGCACTTGGTCGGACACCGGGGAGCTGTTTTTT. As protein: CASTWSDTGELFF.

This chain connects TRBV19 to TRBJ2-1; 10 bases fit TRBD2. Trimming took 5 bases from V and 7 from J; bases not matched to a gene: 11. The CDR3 is 16 amino acids. Germline loops: CDR1 LNHDA, CDR2 SQIVND (reference sequence). The chain's CDR3 is CASSESGRAGFNEQFF. DNA for the CDR3: TGTGCCAGTAGTGAAAGCGGGAGGGCCGGGTTTAATGAGCAGTTCTTC.

This chain connects TRBV5-4 to TRBJ2-3; 9 bases line up with TRBD2. CDR1 and CDR2 from the germline V gene are SGHNT and YYREEE (reference sequence). The CDR3 has 15 residues. V gave up 3 bases and J gave up 4 bases; unmatched junction bases: 6. CDR3 region: CASSSPSGTADTQYF. CDR3 sequence (DNA): TGTGCCAGCAGCTCGCCTAGCGGGACGGCAGATACGCAGTATTTT.

This clone was picked up a small number of times. CDR3 loop: CASSAPALRAGELFF. The CDR3 coding sequence is TGTGCCAGTAGTGCTCCCGCACTACGGGCCGGGGAGCTGTTTTTT. The chain joins TRBV19 to TRBJ2-2; D unclear. V shed 5 bases and J shed 6 bases, with 16 bases lying between them. The CDR3 is made up of 15 amino acids. The germline V gene encodes CDR1 LNHDA and CDR2 SQIVND (reference sequence).

This clone has just a few counts. The chain employs TRBV28 and TRBJ1-1, with unresolved D. Between the trimmed V and J ends, which lost 1 base and 8 bases, there was a span of 8 bases. CDR3 length: 12 amino acids. Germline loops: CDR1 MDHEN, CDR2 SYDVKM. The CDR3 reads CASSLLWEEAFF. The CDR3 DNA reads TGTGCCAGCAGTTTATTGTGGGAGGAAGCTTTCTTT. The full variable domain, in which reference TRBV28 and TRBJ1-1 provide the parts outside the CDR3, is DVKVTQSSRYLVKRTGEKVFLECVQDMDHENMFWYRQDPGLGLRLIYFSYDVKMKEKGDIPEGYSVSREKKERFSLILESASTNQTSMYLCASSLLWEEAFFGQGTRLTVV.

The CDR3 nucleotides are TGTGCCAGCAGCTTGAGACCGCTCACTGACGAGCAGTACTTC. Protein product: CASSLRPLTDEQYF. This sequence joins TRBV5-6 and TRBJ2-7; D is unclear. This CDR3 has 14 amino acids. Germline values: CDR1 SGHDT, CDR2 YYEEEE. The V end lost 1 base, the J end lost 5 bases, and 13 bases lay between the germline ends.

The gene calls are TRBV30 and TRBJ2-7, with a weak D call TRBD1 (5 bases). CDR1 and CDR2 (germline): GTSNPN, SVGIG (reference sequence). Deletions cut 1 base from V and 3 bases from J, with 22 bases between. The CDR3 extends over 17 amino acids. In DNA form, the CDR3 reads TGTGCCTGGAGTGGGCCGCGGTCAGGGTGGTATGTCTACGAGCAGTACTTC. Its protein is CAWSGPRSGWYVYEQYF.

V is TRBV28 and J is TRBJ1-2; no clear D gene. Trimming cost V 10 bases and J 2 bases, with 11 bases left between them. The germline V gene has CDR1 MDHEN and CDR2 SYDVKM. This CDR3 contains 12 residues. The CDR3 loop is CATLLQNYGYTF. The CDR3 bases are TGTGCCACCCTTCTACAGAACTATGGCTACACCTTC.

The chain joins TRBV6-1 to TRBJ1-1; D not resolved. Trimming shortened V by 0 bases and J by 1 base, and 6 bases separated the two germline ends. The CDR3 has 14 residues. Germline CDR1 MNHNS, CDR2 SASEGT. CDR3 DNA sequence: TGTGCCAGCAGTGAAGCGGTGGGGAACACTGAAGCTTTCTTT. It is translated as CASSEAVGNTEAFF.

The chain is built from TRBV10-1 and TRBJ2-1, with D possibly matching TRBD2 (5 bases). The CDR3 extends over 12 amino acids. Germline assignment: CDR1 WNHNN and CDR2 SYGVQD (reference sequence). Deletions cut 3 bases from V and 8 bases from J, with 8 bases between. CDR3 in DNA: TGCGCCAGCAGTGACGACGGGGATGAGCAGTTCTTC. Translated: CASSDDGDEQFF.